Here is one T cell receptor (beta chain) with its context. Antigen unknown. This specimen comes from a study of vaccination and CD4 T cells after COVID-19. Study context: Following dose two, a median approximately 75 days (range 14 to 241) passed before post-vaccine samples were taken. From HCoV-229E, HCoV-OC43, HCoV-NL63 and SARS-CoV-2, overlapping spike peptides were used to stimulate the cells.

Study observations and caveats: In median terms, SARS-CoV-2-reactive clonotypes went from approximately 23 to 38, a nonsignificant rise.

Researchers used the Oncomine TCR Beta short-read assay to sequence DNA from cultured CD4+ T cells. TCRdb called the PCR reads again in MiXCR, with one record for every CDR3 protein. This table has 5,500 to 6,500 distinct CDR3 sequences, about 77% appearing once. V was shortened by 4 bases and J by 0 bases, with 10 bases between the two germline ends. The CDR3 has 15 amino acids. Germline CDR1 and CDR2: ENHRY and SYGVKD. As to treatment: roughly 10-day PBMC culture with coronavirus spike peptide pools or control peptides (ViraFEST assay). Dates of PCR positivity, March to December 2020, preceded the US Alpha, Beta and Delta variants.

Sequenced input: CD4+ T cells from blood, cultured in vitro. The rearrangement links TRBV10-3 to TRBJ1-5; D perhaps matches TRBD1 (6 bases). The TCR originated in a human donor who had recovered from COVID-19. For the CDR3, the DNA is TGTGCCATCAGTGCGCAGGGGAGTAGCAATCAGCCCCAGCATTTT. This gives the protein CAISAQGSSNQPQHF.